The 29 T cell receptor beta chains reported below all come from one sample, sequenced in a study of T cell responses to AZD1222 COVID-19 vaccine. Repertoires were generated with immunoSEQ multiplex PCR, while TCRdb's copy carries only in-frame clones and drops some. The table has roughly 140,000 clones, 80% to 90% seen once. This specimen was peripheral blood, taken on day 0 of AZD1222 vaccination. These receptors came from an adult in good health.

The chain has TRBV24-1 and TRBJ2-1; 7 bases are shared with TRBD1. Germline V CDR1 and CDR2: KGHDR, SFDVKD. Trimming removed 2 bases from V and 5 bases from J; junction bases left unmatched: 8. The CDR3 runs to 16 residues. The CDR3 DNA sequence: TGTGCCACCAGTGATTCAGCCGGGACAGTAAACAATGAGCAGTTCTTC. Its translation is CATSDSAGTVNNEQFF.

V and J are TRBV15 and TRBJ1-1; D is unclear. The V gene's germline CDR1 is LNHNV and CDR2 YYDKDF (reference sequence). Trimming pared 5 bases from V and 4 bases from J, leaving 14 bases between. CDR3 size: 14 residues. CDR3 sequence reads: CATSLRGLPTEAFF. CDR3 DNA: TGTGCCACCAGCCTAAGAGGCCTGCCCACTGAAGCTTTCTTT. The variable domain in full, with the rest retrieved from reference TRBV15 and TRBJ1-1, is DAMVIQNPRYQVTQFGKPVTLSCSQTLNHNVMYWYQQKSSQAPKLLFHYYDKDFNNEADTPDNFQSRRPNTSFCFLDIRSPGLGDTAMYLCATSLRGLPTEAFFGQGTRLTVV.

V and J are TRBV28 and TRBJ1-2, with D possibly being TRBD1 (5 bases). CDR1 MDHEN and CDR2 SYDVKM come from the germline V gene. This CDR3 contains 14 residues. Trimming removed 1 base at V and 4 bases at J, with 10 bases between. CDR3 sequence reads: CASSLFPGSYGYTF. CDR3 sequence (DNA): TGTGCCAGCAGTTTATTTCCAGGGAGCTATGGCTACACCTTC.

This rearrangement joins TRBV24-1 to TRBJ2-3, with D perhaps TRBD2 (7 bases). Germline V gene lookup returns CDR1 KGHDR and CDR2 SFDVKD. This CDR3 spans 13 amino acids. Trimming pared 12 bases from V and 3 bases from J, leaving 15 bases between. Here the CDR3 reads CAAGGGGTDTQYF. CDR3 nucleotides: TGTGCCGCCGGGGGAGGGGGTACAGATACGCAGTATTTT.

The rearrangement joins TRBV11-2 to TRBJ2-3; 7 positions agree with TRBD1. With V trimmed by 4 bases and J by 0 bases, 4 bases remained unmatched. This CDR3 spans 15 amino acids. Germline lookup yields CDR1 SGHAT and CDR2 FQNNGV. The CDR3 reads CASSWTGTSTDTQYF. CDR3 nucleotide sequence: TGTGCCAGCAGCTGGACAGGCACTAGCACAGATACGCAGTATTTT.

The chain recombines TRBV11-2 with TRBJ1-4; unclear D gene. The germline V gene has CDR1 SGHAT and CDR2 FQNNGV. Trimming took 4 bases from V and 5 from J, leaving 11 bases between them. The CDR3 spans 14 residues. CDR3 DNA: TGTGCCAGCAGCTATGACCTAAGGAATGAAAAACTGTTTTTT. It specifies CASSYDLRNEKLFF.

This chain joins TRBV12-3 or TRBV12-4 and TRBJ2-7, with 10 bases that match TRBD1. Unmatched junction bases numbered 2, after V lost 4 bases and J lost 5 bases. This CDR3 has 13 residues. DNA of the CDR3: TGTGCCAGCAGTTGGGGACAGGGGAACGAGCAGTACTTC. This codes for CASSWGQGNEQYF.

The J gene is TRBJ2-2, the V gene TRBV7-2; D might be TRBD1 (6 bases). Looked up from germline, CDR1 is SGHTA and CDR2 is FQGNSA. This CDR3 is built from 15 residues. Trimming stripped 4 bases from V and 6 bases from J, with 15 bases between. The CDR3 DNA reads as TGTGCCAGCAGCTCACAGGGATTTTTTGCCGGGGAGCTGTTTTTT. Translating it yields CASSSQGFFAGELFF. Based on the CDR3 plus reference TRBV7-2 and TRBJ2-2, the full variable domain is GAGVSQSPSNKVTEKGKDVELRCDPISGHTALYWYRQSLGQGLEFLIYFQGNSAPDKSGLPSDRFSAERTGGSVSTLTIQRTQQEDSAVYLCASSSQGFFAGELFFGEGSRLTVL.

The CDR3 is CASRGGGYYGYTF. The CDR3 DNA follows: TGTGCCAGCAGGGGCGGCGGCTACTATGGCTACACCTTC. The chain has TRBV2 and TRBJ1-2; D remains ambiguous. The CDR3 contains 13 residues. V lost 6 bases and J lost 3, with 11 bases in between. The germline gives CDR1 SNHLY, CDR2 FYNNEI.

A few counts support this clone. J is TRBJ2-1 and V is TRBV9; 11 nucleotides agree with TRBD2. The V gene end was trimmed by 3 bases and the J gene end by 3 bases; junction bases not matched to a gene: 8. The germline CDR1 and CDR2 sequences are SGDLS and YYNGEE. The CDR3 length is 17 residues. The CDR3 DNA sequence: TGTGCCAGCAGCGCCCCGGAAGGGACTAGCGGCTACAATGAGCAGTTCTTC. Translating it yields CASSAPEGTSGYNEQFF.

This clone has a single count. The J gene is TRBJ2-7, the V gene TRBV3-1 (or the pseudogene TRBV3-2); D possibly corresponds to TRBD1 (6 bases). The CDR3 extends over 16 amino acids. Germline V gene sequence: CDR1 LGHDT, CDR2 YNNKEL (reference sequence). Between the trimmed V and J ends, which lost 5 bases and 3 bases, there was a span of 20 bases. The CDR3 here is CASSLSRGGVYYEQYF. Written as DNA, the CDR3 is TGTGCCAGCAGCTTGAGCAGGGGCGGCGTGTACTACGAGCAGTACTTC.

The V and J genes are TRBV6-5 and TRBJ1-4; tentatively, D is TRBD1 (5 bases). CDR1 MNHEY and CDR2 SVGAGI come from the germline V gene. V was shortened by 0 bases and J by 8 bases, with 13 bases between the two germline ends. The CDR3 is made up of 15 amino acids. CDR3: CASSYSWGEDEKLFF. As DNA, the CDR3 is TGTGCCAGCAGTTACTCGTGGGGGGAGGACGAAAAACTGTTTTTT.

This chain joins TRBV27 and TRBJ1-1; a weak D match, TRBD1 (6 bases). Germline-derived CDR1 and CDR2 are MNHEY and SMNVEV (reference sequence). The CDR3 totals 13 residues. Trimming cost V 8 bases and J 4 bases, with 14 bases left between them. The CDR3 bases are TGTGCCAGCGCCCGGGGGCCCTTCACTGAAGCTTTCTTT. Protein: CASARGPFTEAFF.

The J gene is TRBJ2-7, the V gene TRBV30; 10 nucleotides match TRBD1. The V and J ends lost 7 bases and 7 bases, in that order; junction bases with no gene match: 7. This CDR3 spans 12 amino acids. The V gene's germline CDR1 is GTSNPN and CDR2 SVGIG (reference sequence). CDR3 nucleotides: TGTGCCTTAGACAGGGGGCCGTATGAGCAGTACTTC. It codes for CALDRGPYEQYF. The full variable domain, rest sourced from reference TRBV30 and TRBJ2-7, is SQTIHQWPATLVQPVGSPLSLECTVEGTSNPNLYWYRQAAGRGLQLLFYSVGIGQISSEVPQNLSASRPQDRQFILSSKKLLLSDSGFYLCALDRGPYEQYFGPGTRLTVT.

The rearrangement joins TRBV9 to TRBJ2-1; D possibly uses TRBD1 or TRBD2 (5 bases each). CDR3 size: 15 residues. The germline V gene has CDR1 SGDLS and CDR2 YYNGEE. V shed 7 bases and J shed 8 bases, with 22 bases lying between them. The CDR3 protein is CASSLATSQGDEQFF. CDR3 bases: TGTGCCAGCTCCCTAGCTACATCCCAGGGCGATGAGCAGTTCTTC.

The rearrangement uses TRBV7-8 and TRBJ1-2, with D perhaps matching TRBD1 (5 bases). V was shortened by 5 bases and J by 5 bases, with 24 bases between the two germline ends. Germline values: CDR1 SGHVS, CDR2 FQNEAQ. The CDR3 loop spans 17 amino acids. The CDR3 DNA is TGTGCCAGCAGCGACTTTAGGCGGGCGAGGGGTCGATATGGCTACACCTTC. It codes for CASSDFRRARGRYGYTF.

The CDR3, as DNA: TGTGCCAGCACCTTAGGGGTCGGTGGCTACGAGCAGTACTTC. It yields the protein CASTLGVGGYEQYF. The chain recombines TRBV6-6 with TRBJ2-7, with a possible D match to TRBD1 (5 bases). Trimming removed 7 bases from V and 3 bases from J, with 16 bases in between. CDR1 and CDR2 from the germline V gene are MNHNY and SVGAGI (reference sequence). The CDR3 runs 14 residues.

V gene TRBV5-1 combines with J gene TRBJ2-1; D not certain. The CDR3 has 14 amino acids. CDR1 is SGHRS, CDR2 YFSETQ, per germline. V was cut by 2 bases and J by 0 bases, with 6 bases left in between. The CDR3 nucleotides read TGCGCCAGCAGCTTTACGGACTCCTACAATGAGCAGTTCTTC. Translating gives CASSFTDSYNEQFF.

V and J are TRBV2 and TRBJ1-3, with D unresolved. The CDR3 spans 12 residues. Trimming shortened V by 6 bases and J by 13 bases, and 16 bases separated the two germline ends. Germline-derived CDR1 and CDR2 are SNHLY and FYNNEI. In DNA, the CDR3 is TGTGCCAGCAGGCTGGATACACCATGGATATATTTT. Protein sequence: CASRLDTPWIYF.

V usage is TRBV28 and J usage is TRBJ1-1; D remains ambiguous. Germline values: CDR1 MDHEN, CDR2 SYDVKM. The CDR3 covers 12 residues. Trimming shortened V by 3 bases and J by 3 bases, and 5 bases separated the two germline ends. The CDR3 loop is CASSFLYTEAFF. CDR3 DNA sequence: TGTGCCAGCAGTTTCCTTTACACTGAAGCTTTCTTT.

V usage is TRBV7-9 and J usage is TRBJ1-6, with 7 bases aligning to TRBD1. The length of the CDR3 is 14 residues. Germline trimming cut 5 bases from V and 6 bases from J; bases unmatched to any gene: 4. Germline V gives CDR1 SEHNR, CDR2 FQNEAQ (reference sequence). CDR3: CASSEGQLNSPLHF. CDR3 nucleotides: TGTGCCAGCAGCGAGGGACAGCTTAATTCACCCCTCCACTTT.

The gene calls are TRBV18 and TRBJ2-2; D is uncertain. Per germline, CDR1 KGHSH and CDR2 LQKENI. The V end was cut by 0 bases, the J end by 3 bases, with 8 bases between. This CDR3 contains 15 residues. The CDR3 loop is CASSPPPTDTGELFF. CDR3 in DNA: TGTGCCAGCTCACCACCTCCGACCGACACCGGGGAGCTGTTTTTT.

This chain links TRBV15 with TRBJ1-2; no definite D call. CDR1 is LNHNV, CDR2 YYDKDF, per germline (reference sequence). The germline V and J ends were trimmed by 0 bases and 4 bases, with 12 bases remaining between them. The CDR3 loop spans 15 amino acids. This CDR3 reads CATSREWREPYGYTF. The CDR3 coding sequence is TGTGCCACCAGCAGAGAATGGCGGGAACCCTATGGCTACACCTTC.

The rearrangement joins TRBV7-3 to TRBJ2-7; 12 positions match TRBD2. Germline CDR1 is SGHTA and CDR2 is FQGTGA. The CDR3 covers 15 residues. V shed 3 bases and J 11 bases; nucleotides not matched to a gene: 11. The CDR3 DNA sequence: TGTGCCAGCAGCTTGACTAGCGGGAGTCATAATGAGAAGTACTTC. Translation: CASSLTSGSHNEKYF.

The chain is built from TRBV18 and TRBJ2-1, with D possibly TRBD1 on 6 matching bases. Germline CDR1 reads KGHSH; CDR2 reads LQKENI. The V and J ends lost 2 bases and 4 bases respectively, with 18 bases between them. The CDR3 extends over 17 amino acids. CDR3 nucleotides: TGTGCCAGCTCACCAGAAGCGCCCTCTGGACAGTACAATGAGCAGTTCTTC. Its translation: CASSPEAPSGQYNEQFF.

The genes are TRBV9 and TRBJ1-6, with a possible D match to TRBD1 (6 bases). Per germline, CDR1 SGDLS and CDR2 YYNGEE. The CDR3 covers 15 residues. The V end was cut by 3 bases, the J end by 7 bases, with 14 bases between. The CDR3 reads CASSAVGALNSPLHF. The CDR3 nucleotides are TGTGCCAGCAGCGCCGTGGGGGCGCTGAATTCACCCCTCCACTTT.

The chain joins TRBV23-1 to TRBJ1-3; D perhaps matches TRBD1 (5 bases). TRBV23-1 is classed as an ORF, of uncertain function. Between the trimmed V and J ends, which lost 3 bases and 3 bases, there was a span of 9 bases. The CDR3 runs 14 residues. This CDR3 reads CASSQGVGGNTIYF. CDR3 bases: TGCGCCAGCAGTCAGGGGGTAGGTGGAAACACCATATATTTT.

DNA for the CDR3: TGTGCCAGCAGTGGGGCCGTCGTCGGCTACACCTTC. This translates into CASSGAVVGYTF. V gene TRBV2 combines with J gene TRBJ1-2, with D unclear. The CDR3 runs 12 residues. The germline gives CDR1 SNHLY, CDR2 FYNNEI. Trimming took off 4 bases at V and 8 bases at J, with 11 bases between the two ends.

The J gene is TRBJ2-1, the V gene TRBV7-9; unclear D gene. This CDR3 has 10 residues. V gave up 10 bases and J gave up 6 bases, with 7 bases separating them. Germline V gives CDR1 SEHNR, CDR2 FQNEAQ (reference sequence). CDR3 sequence: CATEGNEQFF. CDR3 DNA sequence: TGTGCCACCGAAGGCAATGAGCAGTTCTTC.